This T cell receptor beta chain was identified during a study of tumor-infiltrating lymphocytes in primary liver carcinoma (dated by TCRdb to 2016 to 2017). In terms of the full investigation: Of the five patients, three men and two women aged 30 to 69 years, four had hepatocellular carcinoma and one had combined HCC and intrahepatic cholangiocarcinoma. Tumors of the five patients were stage T1-T3 N0M0 with maximum diameters of roughly 4.2 to 11 cm. Each sample produced about 3.5 to 7.13 million productive TCRbeta reads, and read depth showed no significant difference between tissue types. TCRbeta repertoire sequencing, expression microarrays and whole-exome sequencing were combined in the study across five regions of each liver tumor, with adjacent normal tissue and blood also included. A total of 35 or so specimens from 5 patients went through TCRbeta repertoire sequencing, namely 25 tumor regions, 5 adjacent noncancerous liver tissues and 5 peripheral blood samples. Agilent mRNA microarray profiling was performed on the roughly 27 tumor region samples to relate TCRbeta repertoire diversity to the local molecular phenotype. Reproducibility between technical replicate repertoires was high, with correlation coefficients above 0.98 and mean shared-clone rates near 0.89.

Trimming at the junction amounts to 2 bases on V and 5 bases on J, and the germline ends lie 14 bases apart. The germline V gene yields SGHDT for CDR1 and YYEEEE for CDR2. From the cysteine through the phenylalanine, the CDR3 covers 15 amino acids. Only the CDR3 DNA is retained, 45 bases long and in frame from the first base. Beyond this particular receptor, the publication reports: Only a few patients were included in the study, and the authors note that the findings should be validated in a larger study. Only about 7-24% of top clones were present in all five regions of a tumor, suggesting spatial heterogeneity of tumor-infiltrating T cells. Because sequencing covered only the TCR beta chain and unpaired alpha chains were not captured, true repertoire diversity is likely underestimated. A significantly larger repertoire fraction was made up by the top 250 clones in tumors than in blood (p = 0.039). Since the samples were bulk and unsorted, there was no way to compare CD4+ and CD8+ T cell repertoires. Repertoire overlap was higher between tumor regions (mean around 35%) than tumor-adjacent (approximately 17%) or tumor-blood (roughly 14%) pairs, consistent with antigen-driven expansion.

Using a constant-region primer and ProtoScript II reverse transcriptase, TCRbeta-specific cDNA was reverse-transcribed from 500 to 650 ng total RNA. The TCRbeta libraries were prepared through three rounds of nested multiplex PCR following a slightly modified ARM-PCR procedure. The first two PCR rounds used multiplex TRBV1-TRBV30 forward primers with a Cbeta reverse primer, each for 10 cycles. Sample barcodes and Illumina adapters were attached in a final 25-cycle PCR using Deep VentR polymerase. Before sequencing, amplicons between 200 and 500 bp were purified from gel using a QIAquick gel extraction kit. An Illumina HiSeq 2500 was used to sequence the TCRbeta amplicons with 250-bp paired-end reads. The study's processing was this. Trimmomatic v0.33 was used to quality-trim the reads, and FLASH v1.2.11 was used to merge paired reads so that full CDR3 sequences could be recovered. MiGEC v1.2.1b assigned V, D and J germline segments to the rearranged TCRbeta sequences. VDJtools v1.0.0 computed clonotype statistics and Shannon-Wiener diversity indices. Except for diversity analysis, only each sample's 250 most abundant clonotypes were used in subsequent analyses to reduce sampling bias. TCRdb trimmed public reads at Q25 via fastp, called clones via MiXCR and kept in-frame beta chains. Duplicate CDR3 protein sequences are folded into a single record with the most common DNA and genes. The V and J calls here are based on TCRdb, not the publication. The table for this sample lists approximately 100,000 distinct CDR3 sequences; around 66% of them were counted only once. The ten largest clonotypes hold roughly an eighth of the sample.

This clonotype appeared many times. This clone's antigen is unknown. Per-base qualities were not stored, and no clone one base away is much larger. Without any cell sorting, total RNA and DNA were extracted together from about 20-30 mg of bulk tissue using the AllPrep DNA/RNA mini kit. Between November 2015 and March 2016, several patients in China with histopathologically diagnosed primary liver carcinoma had their tumors surgically resected. At the time of sampling, the patients were treatment-naive and had chronic HBV infection. Each tumor was sampled at five spatially separated regions: the tumor centre plus the superior, inferior, left-lateral and right-lateral poles. According to histology, viable tumor cells made up more than 85% of every tumor sample. Each fresh piece of tumor and adjacent tissue was cut in two, with one half stored in RNAlater at -80 degrees C and the other half sent for histology.

The chain was built from TRBV5-6 and TRBJ1-5; the D gene is not confidently resolved. The sequence derives from a woman aged 55-70 years with primary liver carcinoma and hepatitis B virus infection. What was sequenced was liver tumor tissue from sampling region 2. The sample's cell subset or site label, in plain terms: tumor region T2, inferior pole. The nucleotides are TGTGCCAGCAGCTTATGGATTGAGGGTTATCAGCCCCAGCATTTT. Its translation reads: CASSLWIEGYQPQHF.